This T cell receptor (beta chain) is drawn from a study of blood T cell repertoires in COVID-19. Looked up from germline, CDR1 is DFQATT and CDR2 is SNEGSKA (reference sequence). The V gene end was trimmed by 3 bases and the J gene end by 2 bases; junction bases not matched to a gene: 7. CDR3 length: 17 amino acids. In the original workflow: Scientists estimated how many nucleated cells there were by amplifying reference gene primers. Repertoires were generated with immunoSEQ multiplex PCR, while TCRdb's copy carries only in-frame clones and drops some. For V, J and clone size, that table is used; D and trimming come from the DNA. Among some 180,000 clones, 75% to 90% were seen once, and the ten largest hold roughly 8%.

The clonotype comes from a woman in her sixties or seventies with acute or convalescent COVID-19. The rearrangement joins TRBV20-1 to TRBJ2-1; 13 bases map to TRBD2. Sequencing was performed on peripheral blood. CDR3 residues: CSASRLAGGFAYNEQFF. CDR3 DNA sequence: TGCAGTGCTAGTAGACTAGCGGGAGGTTTCGCCTACAATGAGCAGTTCTTC.